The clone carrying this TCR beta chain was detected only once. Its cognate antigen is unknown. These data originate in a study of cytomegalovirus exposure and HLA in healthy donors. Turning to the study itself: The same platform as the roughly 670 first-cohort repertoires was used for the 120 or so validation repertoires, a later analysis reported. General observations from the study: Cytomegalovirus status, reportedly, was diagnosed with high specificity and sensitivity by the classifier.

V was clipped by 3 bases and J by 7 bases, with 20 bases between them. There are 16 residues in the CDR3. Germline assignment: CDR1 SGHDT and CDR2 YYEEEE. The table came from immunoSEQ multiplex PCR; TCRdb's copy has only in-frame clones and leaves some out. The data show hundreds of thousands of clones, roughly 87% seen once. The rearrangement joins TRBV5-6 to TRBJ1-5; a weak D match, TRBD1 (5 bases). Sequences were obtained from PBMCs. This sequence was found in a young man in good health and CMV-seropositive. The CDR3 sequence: CASSSNVLGGFQPQHF. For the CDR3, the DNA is TGTGCCAGCAGCTCAAACGTACTGGGGGGGTTCCAGCCCCAGCATTTT.